This entry concerns a single TCR beta chain. The PCR made use of 60 Vbeta and 13 Jbeta primers. Data came from immunoSEQ multiplex PCR; TCRdb stores just in-frame clones and leaves some out. The table has about 160,000 clones, approximately 80% seen once. This CDR3 contains 22 residues. The sample belongs to a study of cytomegalovirus exposure and HLA in healthy donors. Overall study context: Among the approximately 380 donors who were genotyped, about 80% fell in the genetic ancestry cluster that is associated with self-reported Caucasian donors.

V gene TRBV12-2 combines with J gene TRBJ2-7; whether TRBD2, the table's D call, matches the DNA was not checked. TRBV12-2 is given as a pseudogene. Sequencing was performed on PBMCs. This TCR was sampled from a man between 18 and 35 years old in good health and CMV-seronegative. The CDR3 sequence is CASRLRRFQQPYLGTSTYEQYF. The DNA of the CDR3 is TGTGCAAGTCGCTTAAGACGATTCCAGCAACCATACCTCGGGACTAGTACCTACGAGCAGTACTTC.